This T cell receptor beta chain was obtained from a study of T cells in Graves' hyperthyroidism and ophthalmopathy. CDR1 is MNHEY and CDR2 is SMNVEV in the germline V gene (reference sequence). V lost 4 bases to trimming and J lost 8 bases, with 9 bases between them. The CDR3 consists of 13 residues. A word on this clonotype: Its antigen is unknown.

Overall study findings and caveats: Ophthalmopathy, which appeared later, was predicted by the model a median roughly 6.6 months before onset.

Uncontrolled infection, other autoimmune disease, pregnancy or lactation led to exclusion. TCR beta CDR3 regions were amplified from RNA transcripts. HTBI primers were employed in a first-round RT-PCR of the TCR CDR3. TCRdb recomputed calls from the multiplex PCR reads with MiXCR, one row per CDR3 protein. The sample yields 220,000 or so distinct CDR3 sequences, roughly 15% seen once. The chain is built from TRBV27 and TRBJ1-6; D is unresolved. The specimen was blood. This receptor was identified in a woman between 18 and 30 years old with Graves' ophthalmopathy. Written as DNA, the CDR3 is TGTGCCAGCAGTTCCGGCGGATATTCACCCCTCCACTTT. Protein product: CASSSGGYSPLHF.